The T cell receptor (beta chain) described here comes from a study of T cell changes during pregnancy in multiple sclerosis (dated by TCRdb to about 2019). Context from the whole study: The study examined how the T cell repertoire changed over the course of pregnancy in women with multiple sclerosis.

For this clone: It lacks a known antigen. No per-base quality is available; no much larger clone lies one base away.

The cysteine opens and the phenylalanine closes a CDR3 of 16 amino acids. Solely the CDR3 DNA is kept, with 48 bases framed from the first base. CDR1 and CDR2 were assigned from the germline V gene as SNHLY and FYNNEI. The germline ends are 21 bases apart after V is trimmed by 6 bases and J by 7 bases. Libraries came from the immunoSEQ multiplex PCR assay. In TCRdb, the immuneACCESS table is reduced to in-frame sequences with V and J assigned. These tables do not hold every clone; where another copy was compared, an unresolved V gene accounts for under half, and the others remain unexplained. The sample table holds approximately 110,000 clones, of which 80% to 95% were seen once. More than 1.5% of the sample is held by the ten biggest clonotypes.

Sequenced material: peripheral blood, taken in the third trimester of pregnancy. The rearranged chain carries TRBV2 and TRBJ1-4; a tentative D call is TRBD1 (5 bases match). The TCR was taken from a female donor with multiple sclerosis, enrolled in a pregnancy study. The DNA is TGTGCCAGCAGCCCTGGGGGACTCCCTCAAGCTGAAAAACTGTTTTTT. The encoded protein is CASSPGGLPQAEKLFF.